This T cell receptor (beta chain) appears in the sequencing data of a study of blood T cell repertoires in COVID-19 (dated by TCRdb to between 2020 and 2021). Regarding the research as a whole: Collaborator samples came from the United States, Italy and Spain and covered acute and convalescent phases of COVID-19. The prospective study material was composed of cDNA or gDNA derived from T cells, B-cell-depleted T cells, or PBMCs. Deeply sampled blood TCRbeta repertoires from subjects exposed to, actively infected with, or recovered from COVID-19 were included in the dataset. A freely available public database, intended as a resource for researchers studying the immune response to SARS-CoV-2, is where the repertoires were released. Samples were obtained from the ongoing ImmuneRACE study (first 160 participants) and from 1,254 subjects provided by 6 global collaborators. Sample metadata almost always included a de-identified subject ID, COVID-19 status, age in years and sex. HLA class I and class II types, where available, came from metadata supplied by the sample provider rather than from assay-based typing.

The collaborating institutions used their own protocols to collect whole blood in K2EDTA tubes. For TCRbeta analysis, collaborators shipped samples as frozen whole blood, isolated PBMCs, or DNA extracted from either of those sample types. The immunoSEQ Assay, a bias-controlled multiplex PCR, was used to amplify TCRbeta CDR3 regions from genomic DNA. Per the source publication's procedure: Nucleated cell counts per sample were estimated from amplification of reference gene primers within the assay. To quantify the absolute abundance of each unique TCRbeta CDR3 rearrangement, sequence reads were collapsed and filtered. For each sample, productive Simpson clonality was calculated as the square root of Simpson's diversity index across productive rearrangements. Here the immuneACCESS table is served through TCRdb, limited to in-frame sequences with V and J called. Missing clones are a known gap in these copies; in checked studies unresolved V genes cover under half, and the rest lacks a known reason. Clonal size and the V and J genes are those of that table, whereas D and trimming came from the DNA. The sample includes 60,000 to 70,000 clones, with roughly 80% observed a single time. Of the sample, about 38% falls within the top ten clones.

From the germline V gene, CDR1 is SGHVS and CDR2 is FNYEAQ. The CDR3 goes from the cysteine to the phenylalanine over 17 residues. This entry keeps only the CDR3 DNA: 51 bases, framed from base 1. V lost 7 bases and J lost 0 bases, and the count of bases not matched to a germline gene is 14. Results and caveats for the whole study, not just this receptor: The amount of clinical and demographic metadata varied by source and participant and was provided uncurated.

Turning to this clone: No antigen is known for it. Within one base of it there is no much larger clone, and no base qualities were kept.

This sequence originates from a human donor in a cohort sampled during active COVID-19. Sequencing input: peripheral blood. The sequence links TRBV7-6 to TRBJ1-1; a stretch of 7 junction bases matches TRBD1. The nucleotides read TGTGCCAGCATCCCCGTGGCGGGACAGACAATGAACACTGAAGCTTTCTTT. This gives the protein CASIPVAGQTMNTEAFF.